This T cell receptor beta chain was found in a study of blood T cell repertoires in COVID-19. Looking at the study overall: From T cells, B-cell-depleted T cells, or PBMCs came the material, which was cDNA or gDNA.

The CDR3 has 12 residues. V shed 7 bases, J shed 4 bases, and the junction held 3 bases outside the gene matches. Germline V lookup: CDR1 SQVTM, CDR2 ANQGSEA. Original handling: It was from reference gene primer amplification that nucleated cell counts were estimated. The protocol was immunoSEQ multiplex PCR, while the TCRdb copy is restricted to in-frame clones and leaves out a portion. V and J calls and clone size come straight from that table; D and trimming were deduced from the DNA. The table shows 60,000 to 80,000 clones, with approximately 88% occurring only once. V and J are TRBV29-1 and TRBJ1-3; 8 nucleotides align to TRBD1. Sequencing was done on a sample of peripheral blood. The clonotype comes from a human donor in a cohort sampled during active COVID-19. In nucleotides, the CDR3 is TGCAGCGGCCGGGACAGGGGAAACACCATATATTTT. Protein sequence: CSGRDRGNTIYF.